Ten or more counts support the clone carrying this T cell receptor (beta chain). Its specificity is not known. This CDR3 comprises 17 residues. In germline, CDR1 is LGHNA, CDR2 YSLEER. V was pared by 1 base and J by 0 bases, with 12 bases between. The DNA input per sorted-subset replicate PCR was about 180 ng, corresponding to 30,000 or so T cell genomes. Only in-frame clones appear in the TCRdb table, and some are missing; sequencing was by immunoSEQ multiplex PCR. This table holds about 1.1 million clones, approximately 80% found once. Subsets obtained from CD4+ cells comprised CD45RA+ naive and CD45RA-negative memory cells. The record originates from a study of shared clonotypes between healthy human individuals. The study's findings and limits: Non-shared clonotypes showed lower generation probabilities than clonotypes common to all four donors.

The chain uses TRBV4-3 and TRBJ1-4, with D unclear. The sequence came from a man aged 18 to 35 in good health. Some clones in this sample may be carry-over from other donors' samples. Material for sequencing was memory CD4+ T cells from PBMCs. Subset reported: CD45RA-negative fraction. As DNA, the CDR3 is TGCGCCAGCAGCCAAGGGTTCCAGCATTCAACTAATGAAAAACTGTTTTTT. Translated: CASSQGFQHSTNEKLFF.